The sequence of this T cell receptor beta chain was determined in a study of cytomegalovirus exposure and HLA in healthy donors. Unmatched junction bases numbered 10, after V lost 2 bases and J lost 5 bases. The CDR3 is 18 amino acids. From germline, CDR1 is SGHDN and CDR2 FVKESK. With 60 Vbeta and 13 Jbeta primers, the PCR was carried out. TCRdb's copy holds only in-frame clones and misses some; the assay was immunoSEQ multiplex PCR. The repertoire holds fewer than 120,000 clones, with over 60% as singletons. This sequence originates from a woman in her 30s in good health and CMV-seronegative. The chain joins TRBV14 to TRBJ2-7; 15 positions match TRBD2. Sequenced sample: PBMCs. The DNA of the CDR3 is TGTGCCAGCAGCCAAAAGCCTGGACTAGCGGGAGGGCCTAACGAGCAGTACTTC. As protein: CASSQKPGLAGGPNEQYF.